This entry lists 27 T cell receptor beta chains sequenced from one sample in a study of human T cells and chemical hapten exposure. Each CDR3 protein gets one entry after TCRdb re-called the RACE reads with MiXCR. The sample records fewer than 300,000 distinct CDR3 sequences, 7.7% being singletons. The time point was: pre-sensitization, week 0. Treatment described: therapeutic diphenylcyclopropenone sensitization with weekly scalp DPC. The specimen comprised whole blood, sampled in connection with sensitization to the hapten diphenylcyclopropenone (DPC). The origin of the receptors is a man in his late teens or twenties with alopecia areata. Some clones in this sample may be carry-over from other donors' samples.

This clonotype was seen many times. CDR3 residues: CASSQDSGGPTYEQYF. The CDR3 DNA reads as TGCGCCAGCAGCCAAGACAGCGGGGGCCCTACCTACGAGCAGTACTTC. This chain uses TRBV4-1 with TRBJ2-7; TRBD2 matches 8 bases. V lost 0 bases, J lost 2 bases, and 6 bases stayed unmatched. CDR3 length: 16 amino acids. The germline V gene encodes CDR1 MGHRA and CDR2 YSYEKL.

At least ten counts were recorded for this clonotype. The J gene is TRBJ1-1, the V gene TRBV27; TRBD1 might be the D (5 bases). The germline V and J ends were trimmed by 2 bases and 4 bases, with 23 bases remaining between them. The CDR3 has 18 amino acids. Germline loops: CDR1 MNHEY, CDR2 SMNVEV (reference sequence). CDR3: CASSLESLRGGRGTEAFF. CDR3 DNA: TGTGCCAGCAGTTTAGAATCTCTCCGGGGCGGAAGGGGCACTGAAGCTTTCTTT.

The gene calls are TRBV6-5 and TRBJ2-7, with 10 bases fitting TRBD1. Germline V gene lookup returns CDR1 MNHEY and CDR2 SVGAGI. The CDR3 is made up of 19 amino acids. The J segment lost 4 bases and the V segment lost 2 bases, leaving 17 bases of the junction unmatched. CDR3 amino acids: CASSYRGTGVTSHQYEQYF. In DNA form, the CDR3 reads TGTGCCAGCAGTTACCGTGGGACAGGGGTCACCTCACATCAATACGAGCAGTACTTC.

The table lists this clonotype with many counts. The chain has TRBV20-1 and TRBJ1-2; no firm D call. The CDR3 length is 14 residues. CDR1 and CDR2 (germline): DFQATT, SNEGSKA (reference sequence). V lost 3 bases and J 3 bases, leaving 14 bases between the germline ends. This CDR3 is CSARDVREDYGYTF. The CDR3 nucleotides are TGCAGTGCTAGGGACGTAAGGGAGGACTATGGCTACACCTTC.

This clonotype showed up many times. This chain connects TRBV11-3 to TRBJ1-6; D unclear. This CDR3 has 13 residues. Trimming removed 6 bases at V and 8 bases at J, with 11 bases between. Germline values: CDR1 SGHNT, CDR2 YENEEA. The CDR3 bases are TGTGCCAGCAGGACACACGGGCATTCACCCCTCCACTTT. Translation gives CASRTHGHSPLHF.

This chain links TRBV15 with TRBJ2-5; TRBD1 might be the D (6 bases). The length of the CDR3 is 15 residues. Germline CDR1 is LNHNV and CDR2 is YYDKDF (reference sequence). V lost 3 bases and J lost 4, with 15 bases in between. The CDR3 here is CATSSDWTDRETQYF. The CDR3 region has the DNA TGTGCCACCAGCAGTGACTGGACAGATAGAGAGACCCAGTACTTC.

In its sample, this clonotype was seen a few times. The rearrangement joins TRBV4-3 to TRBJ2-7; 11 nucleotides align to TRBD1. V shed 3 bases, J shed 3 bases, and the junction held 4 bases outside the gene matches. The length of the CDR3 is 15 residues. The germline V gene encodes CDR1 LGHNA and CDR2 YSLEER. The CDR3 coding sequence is TGCGCCAGCAGCCAGAGGACAGGGGGCGTCTACGAGCAGTACTTC. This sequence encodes CASSQRTGGVYEQYF.

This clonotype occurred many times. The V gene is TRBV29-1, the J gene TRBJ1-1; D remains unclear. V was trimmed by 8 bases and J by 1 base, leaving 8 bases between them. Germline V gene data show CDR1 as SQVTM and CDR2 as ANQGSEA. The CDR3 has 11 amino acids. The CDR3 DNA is TGCAGCCCGTACACGAACACTGAAGCTTTCTTT. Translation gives CSPYTNTEAFF. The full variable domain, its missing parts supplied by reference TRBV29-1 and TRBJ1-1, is SAVISQKPSRDICQRGTSLTIQCQVDSQVTMMFWYRQQPGQSLTLIATANQGSEATYESGFVIDKFPISRPNLTFSTLTVSNMSPEDSSIYLCSPYTNTEAFFGQGTRLTVV.

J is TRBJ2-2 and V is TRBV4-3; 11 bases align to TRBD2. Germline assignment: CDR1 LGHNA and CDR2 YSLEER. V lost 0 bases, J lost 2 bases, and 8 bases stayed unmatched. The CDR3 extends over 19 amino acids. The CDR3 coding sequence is TGCGCCAGCAGCCAAGAAGTAACTAGCGGGGGACCAAACACCGGGGAGCTGTTTTTT. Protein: CASSQEVTSGGPNTGELFF.

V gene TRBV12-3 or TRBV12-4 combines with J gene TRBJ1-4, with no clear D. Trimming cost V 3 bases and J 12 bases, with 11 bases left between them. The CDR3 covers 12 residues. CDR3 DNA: TGTGCCAGCAGTTTGAAGGGTGGGGAACTGTTTTTT. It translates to CASSLKGGELFF.

CDR3 nucleotide sequence: TGCAGTGCTAGACCTCCGGGAAATAATTCACCCCTCCACTTT. Translated: CSARPPGNNSPLHF. The V call is TRBV20-1, the J call TRBJ1-6, with D uncertain. V was shortened by 2 bases and J by 5 bases, with 10 bases between the two germline ends. CDR1 and CDR2 from the germline V gene are DFQATT and SNEGSKA (reference sequence). This CDR3 contains 14 residues.

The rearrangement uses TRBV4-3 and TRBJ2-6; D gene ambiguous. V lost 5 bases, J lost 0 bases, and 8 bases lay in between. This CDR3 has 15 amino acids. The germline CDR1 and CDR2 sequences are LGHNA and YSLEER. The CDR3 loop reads CASSALVSGANVLTF. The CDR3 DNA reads TGCGCCAGCAGCGCATTGGTCTCTGGGGCCAACGTCCTGACTTTC.

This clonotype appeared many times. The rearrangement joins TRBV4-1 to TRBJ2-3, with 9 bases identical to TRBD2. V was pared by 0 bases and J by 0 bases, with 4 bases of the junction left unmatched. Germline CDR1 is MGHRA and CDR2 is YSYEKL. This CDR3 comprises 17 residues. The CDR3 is CASSQDRLAGSTDTQYF. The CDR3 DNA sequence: TGCGCCAGCAGCCAAGATAGGCTAGCGGGAAGCACAGATACGCAGTATTTT.

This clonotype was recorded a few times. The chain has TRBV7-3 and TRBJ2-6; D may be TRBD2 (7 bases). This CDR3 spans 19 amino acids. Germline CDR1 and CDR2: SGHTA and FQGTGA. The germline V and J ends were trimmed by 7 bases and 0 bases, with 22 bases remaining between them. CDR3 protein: CASKLGGLDRLSGANVLTF. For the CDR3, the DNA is TGTGCCAGCAAACTCGGCGGACTAGACAGGCTCTCTGGGGCCAACGTCCTGACTTTC.

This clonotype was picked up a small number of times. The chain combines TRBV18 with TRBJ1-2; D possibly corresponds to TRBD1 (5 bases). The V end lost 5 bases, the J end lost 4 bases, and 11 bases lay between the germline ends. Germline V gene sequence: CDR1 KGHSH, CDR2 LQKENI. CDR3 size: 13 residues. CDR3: CASSIEGSYGYTF. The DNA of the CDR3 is TGTGCCAGCTCAATCGAGGGGAGCTATGGCTACACCTTC.

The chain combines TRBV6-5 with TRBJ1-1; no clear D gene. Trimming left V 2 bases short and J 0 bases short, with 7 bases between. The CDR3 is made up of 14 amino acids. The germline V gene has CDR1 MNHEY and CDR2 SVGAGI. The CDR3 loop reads CASSYNRLNTEAFF. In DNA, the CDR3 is TGTGCCAGCAGTTACAATAGGTTGAACACTGAAGCTTTCTTT.

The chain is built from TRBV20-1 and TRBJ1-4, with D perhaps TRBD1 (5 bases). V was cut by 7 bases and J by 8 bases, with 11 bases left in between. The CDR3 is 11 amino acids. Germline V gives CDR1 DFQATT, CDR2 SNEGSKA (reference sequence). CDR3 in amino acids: CSGQGGEKLFF. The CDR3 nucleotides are TGCAGTGGGCAGGGAGGAGAAAAACTGTTTTTT.

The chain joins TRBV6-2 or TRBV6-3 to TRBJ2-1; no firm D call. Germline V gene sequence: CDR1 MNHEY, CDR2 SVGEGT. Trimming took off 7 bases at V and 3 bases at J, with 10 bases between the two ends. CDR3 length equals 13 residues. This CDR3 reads CASTKSFYNEQFF. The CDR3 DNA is TGTGCCAGCACCAAATCCTTCTACAATGAGCAGTTCTTC.

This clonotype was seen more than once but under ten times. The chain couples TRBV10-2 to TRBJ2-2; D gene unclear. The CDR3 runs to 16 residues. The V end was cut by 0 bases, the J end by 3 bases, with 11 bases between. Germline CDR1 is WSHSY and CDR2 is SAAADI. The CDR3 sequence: CASSESTWYDTGELFF. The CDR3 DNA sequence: TGCGCCAGCAGTGAGTCGACATGGTATGACACCGGGGAGCTGTTTTTT.

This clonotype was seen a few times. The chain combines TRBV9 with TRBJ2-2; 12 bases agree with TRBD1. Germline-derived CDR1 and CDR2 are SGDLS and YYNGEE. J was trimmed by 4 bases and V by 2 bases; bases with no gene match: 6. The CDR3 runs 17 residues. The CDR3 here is CASSVDRDRGRTGELFF. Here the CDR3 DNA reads TGTGCCAGCAGCGTGGACCGGGACAGGGGGCGCACCGGGGAGCTGTTTTTT.

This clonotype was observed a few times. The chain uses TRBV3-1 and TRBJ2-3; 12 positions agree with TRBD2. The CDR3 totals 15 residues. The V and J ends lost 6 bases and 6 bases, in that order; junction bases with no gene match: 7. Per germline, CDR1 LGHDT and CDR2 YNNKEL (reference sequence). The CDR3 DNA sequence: TGTGCCAGCAGTGTAGGACTAGCGGGGAGTGATACGCAGTATTTT. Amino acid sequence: CASSVGLAGSDTQYF.

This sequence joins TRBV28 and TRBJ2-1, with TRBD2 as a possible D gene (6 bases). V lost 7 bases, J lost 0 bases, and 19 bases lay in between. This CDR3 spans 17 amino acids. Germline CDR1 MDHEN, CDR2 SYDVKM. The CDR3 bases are TGTGCCAGCATCCCCCCAGGTCTAGCGCTCTCCTACAATGAGCAGTTCTTC. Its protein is CASIPPGLALSYNEQFF.

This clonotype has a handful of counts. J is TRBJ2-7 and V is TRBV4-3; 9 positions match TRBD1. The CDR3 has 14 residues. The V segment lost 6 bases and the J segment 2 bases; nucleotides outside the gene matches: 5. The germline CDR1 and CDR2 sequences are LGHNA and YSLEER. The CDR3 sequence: CASSAGQGAYEQYF. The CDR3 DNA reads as TGCGCCAGCAGTGCGGGACAGGGAGCCTACGAGCAGTACTTC.

The CDR3 here is CASSLFRGYQPQHF. CDR3 in DNA: TGTGCCAGCAGTTTATTCCGGGGGTATCAGCCCCAGCATTTT. The chain is built from TRBV28 and TRBJ1-5; D may be TRBD1 (5 bases). V lost 1 base, J lost 5 bases, and 9 bases lay in between. Germline lookup yields CDR1 MDHEN and CDR2 SYDVKM. CDR3 size: 14 residues.

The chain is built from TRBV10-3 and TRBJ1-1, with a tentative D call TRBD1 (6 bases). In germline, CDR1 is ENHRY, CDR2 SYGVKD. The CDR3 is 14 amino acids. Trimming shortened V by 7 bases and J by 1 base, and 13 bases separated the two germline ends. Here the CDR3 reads CAITLGQTNTEAFF. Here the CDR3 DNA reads TGTGCCATCACCCTAGGACAGACGAACACTGAAGCTTTCTTT.

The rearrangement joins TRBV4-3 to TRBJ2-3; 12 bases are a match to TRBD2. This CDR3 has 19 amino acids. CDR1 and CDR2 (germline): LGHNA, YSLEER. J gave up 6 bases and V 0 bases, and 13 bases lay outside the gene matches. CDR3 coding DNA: TGCGCCAGCAGCCAAGACCCCTCTAGCGGGGGGGCCGAAGGGGATACGCAGTATTTT. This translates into CASSQDPSSGGAEGDTQYF.

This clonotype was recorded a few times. The CDR3 reads CASSLSIGITDTQYF. The CDR3 coding sequence is TGTGCCAGCAGCTTATCCATCGGCATCACAGATACGCAGTATTTT. The chain carries TRBV11-1 and TRBJ2-3; D not certain. CDR3 length: 15 residues. V lost 2 bases and J 2 bases, leaving 11 bases between the germline ends. Per germline, CDR1 SGHAT and CDR2 FQDESV (reference sequence).